The present T cell receptor (delta chain) was sequenced within a study of gamma-delta chains in newborns, infants, children. For the study at large: Microbial exposure reportedly drives polyclonal innate γδ T cell expansion after birth.

TCRdb fed the reads to CATT. This sample yields about 5,200 delta-chain clones, of which roughly 20% are seen a single time; roughly 5% belongs to the top ten. Note on this clone: Only one base separates this from a far larger clonotype, so it likely reflects a read error.

CDR3 size: 18 residues. With V trimmed by 5 bases and J by 4 bases, 16 bases remained unmatched. Germline V gene lookup returns CDR1 TSWWSYY and CDR2 QGS. The TCR originated in a child who was a newborn, infant or young child, either healthy, febrile or measles-vaccinated (not recorded which). The sequenced material came from blood. V usage is TRDV1 and J usage is TRDJ1, with 10 bases fitting TRDD3. As TCRdb names no J gene, one was assigned here on the basis of a DNA match to germline. CDR3 residues: CALGFRGIGGIRGDKLIF. The CDR3, as DNA: TGTGCTCTTGGGTTCCGTGGCATCGGGGGGATACGGGGCGATAAACTCATCTTT.